This entry is about one T cell receptor beta chain. Its antigen is unknown. Trimming pared 7 bases from V and 5 bases from J, leaving 18 bases between. CDR3 size: 15 residues. CDR1 is MDHEN and CDR2 is SYDVKM in the germline V gene. This sample stems from a study of T cell responses to AZD1222 COVID-19 vaccine. Study-level results: Nearly half of unique spike-specific TCRs reportedly avoided B.1.351 and B.1.1.7 mutated regions. Possibly, clonal diversity was underestimated; donors were largely white British and included more females. It was only 6 or 7 AZD1222 recipients who were seropositive at baseline.

Libraries were prepared by immunoSEQ multiplex PCR; TCRdb keeps only in-frame clonotypes and omits some of them. The table lists around 110,000 clones, roughly 92% of them singletons. V is TRBV28 and J is TRBJ1-5, with D maybe TRBD1 (5 bases). The starting material was peripheral blood, obtained 28 days after the second AZD1222 dose. The TCR was taken from an adult who received the AZD1222 COVID-19 vaccine. The CDR3 DNA reads as TGTGCCAGCACCTCTTCAGGGCGGCTGGATCAGCCCCAGCATTTT. Translating gives CASTSSGRLDQPQHF.